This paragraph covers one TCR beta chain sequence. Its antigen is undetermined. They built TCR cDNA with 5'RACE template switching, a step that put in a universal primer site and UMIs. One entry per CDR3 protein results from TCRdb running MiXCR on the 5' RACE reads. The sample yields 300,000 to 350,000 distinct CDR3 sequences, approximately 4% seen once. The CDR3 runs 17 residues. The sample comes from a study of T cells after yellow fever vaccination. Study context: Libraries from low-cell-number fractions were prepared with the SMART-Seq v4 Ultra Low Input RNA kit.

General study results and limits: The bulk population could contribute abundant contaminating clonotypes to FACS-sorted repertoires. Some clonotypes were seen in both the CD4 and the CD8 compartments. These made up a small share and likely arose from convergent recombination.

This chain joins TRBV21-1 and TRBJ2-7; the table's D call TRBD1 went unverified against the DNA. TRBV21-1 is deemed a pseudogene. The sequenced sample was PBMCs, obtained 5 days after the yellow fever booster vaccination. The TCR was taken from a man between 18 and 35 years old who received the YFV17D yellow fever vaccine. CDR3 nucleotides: TGTGCCAGCAGCAAAGGCCCCGGACGAGGAGCGAACTACGAGCAGTACGTC. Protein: CASSKGPGRGANYEQYV.